This T cell receptor (beta chain) was documented in a study of T cell responses to AZD1222 COVID-19 vaccine. The wider study: Samples with a second dose at about 4 or about 12 weeks were pooled together. Findings of the study overall: All repertoire sampling was performed exclusively after the peak T cell response.

A note on this clone: The target antigen is unknown.

Clones were sequenced by immunoSEQ multiplex PCR, and TCRdb holds only the in-frame ones, with some missing. The sample shows some 100,000 clones, around nine tenths of them seen only once. The sequence came from an adult in good health. Specimen: peripheral blood, collected on day 0 of AZD1222 vaccination.

CDR3 protein: CASSLASSPHEQFF. The DNA of the CDR3 is TGTGCCAGCAGCTTGGCCTCCTCACCCCATGAGCAGTTCTTC. The J gene is TRBJ2-1, the V gene TRBV5-4, with no clear D. Between the trimmed V and J ends, which lost 0 bases and 8 bases, there was a span of 12 bases. CDR1 and CDR2 (germline): SGHNT, YYREEE (reference sequence). The length of the CDR3 is 14 residues.